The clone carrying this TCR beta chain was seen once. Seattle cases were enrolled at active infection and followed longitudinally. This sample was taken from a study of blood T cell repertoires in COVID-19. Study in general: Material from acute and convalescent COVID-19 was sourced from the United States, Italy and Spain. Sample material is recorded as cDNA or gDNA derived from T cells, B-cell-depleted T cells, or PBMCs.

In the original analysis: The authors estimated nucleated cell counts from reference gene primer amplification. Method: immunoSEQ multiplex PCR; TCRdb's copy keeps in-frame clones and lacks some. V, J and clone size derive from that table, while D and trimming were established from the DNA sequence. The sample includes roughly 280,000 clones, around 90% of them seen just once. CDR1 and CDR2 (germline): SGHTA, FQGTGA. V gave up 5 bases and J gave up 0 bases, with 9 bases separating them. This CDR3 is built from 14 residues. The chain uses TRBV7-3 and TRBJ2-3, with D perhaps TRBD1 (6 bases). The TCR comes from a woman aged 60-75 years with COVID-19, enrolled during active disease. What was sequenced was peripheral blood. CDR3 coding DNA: TGTGCCAGCAGCCCTGACAGGAGCACAGATACGCAGTATTTT. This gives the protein CASSPDRSTDTQYF.